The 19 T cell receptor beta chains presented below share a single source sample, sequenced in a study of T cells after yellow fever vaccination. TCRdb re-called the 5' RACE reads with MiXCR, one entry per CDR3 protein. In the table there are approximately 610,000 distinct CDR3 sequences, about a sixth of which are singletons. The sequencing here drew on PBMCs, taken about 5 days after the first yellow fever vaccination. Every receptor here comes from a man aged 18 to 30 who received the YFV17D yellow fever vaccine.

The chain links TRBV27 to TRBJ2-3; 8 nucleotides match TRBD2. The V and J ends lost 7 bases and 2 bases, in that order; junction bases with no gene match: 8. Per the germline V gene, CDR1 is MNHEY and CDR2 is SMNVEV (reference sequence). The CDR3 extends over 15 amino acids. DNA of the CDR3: TGTGCCAGCATGTTCCAGCGGGGGATCACAGATACGCAGTATTTT. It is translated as CASMFQRGITDTQYF.

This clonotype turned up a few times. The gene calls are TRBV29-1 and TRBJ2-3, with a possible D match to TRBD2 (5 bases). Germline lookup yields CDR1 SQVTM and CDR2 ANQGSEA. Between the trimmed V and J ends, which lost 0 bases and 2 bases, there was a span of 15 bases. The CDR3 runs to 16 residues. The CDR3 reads CSVEDLGGRFTDTQYF. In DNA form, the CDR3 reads TGCAGCGTTGAAGATCTCGGTGGGAGATTCACAGATACGCAGTATTTT.

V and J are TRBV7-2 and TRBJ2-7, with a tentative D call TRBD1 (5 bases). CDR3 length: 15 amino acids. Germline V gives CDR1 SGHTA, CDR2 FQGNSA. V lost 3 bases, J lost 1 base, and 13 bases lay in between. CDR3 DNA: TGTGCCAGCAGCTTCTACGTGGGGCCTTCCTACGAGCAGTACTTC. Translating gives CASSFYVGPSYEQYF.

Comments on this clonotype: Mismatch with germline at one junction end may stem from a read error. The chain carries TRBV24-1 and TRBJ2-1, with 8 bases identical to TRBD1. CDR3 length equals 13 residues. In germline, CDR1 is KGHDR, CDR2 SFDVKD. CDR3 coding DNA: TGTGCCACCAGTGACCACTCCGGGACAGGAAGGTCCTTC. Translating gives CATSDHSGTGRSF.

The CDR3, as DNA: TGTGCCAGCAGCCAAGCGAGGGGGCAAGGCACTGAAGCTTTCTTT. Its translation: CASSQARGQGTEAFF. The rearrangement joins TRBV4-2 to TRBJ1-1; 7 bases match TRBD1. CDR3 length equals 15 residues. Trimming took 1 base from V and 4 from J; bases not matched to a gene: 6. The germline gives CDR1 LGHNA, CDR2 YNFKEQ.

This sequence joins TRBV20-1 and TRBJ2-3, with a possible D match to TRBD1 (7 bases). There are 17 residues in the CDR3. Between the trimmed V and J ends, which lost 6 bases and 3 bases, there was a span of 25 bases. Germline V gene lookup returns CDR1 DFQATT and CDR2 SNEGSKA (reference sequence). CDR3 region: CSARGQRVLVRTDTQYF. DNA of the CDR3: TGCAGTGCGCGGGGACAGCGGGTCTTGGTGCGTACAGATACGCAGTATTTT.

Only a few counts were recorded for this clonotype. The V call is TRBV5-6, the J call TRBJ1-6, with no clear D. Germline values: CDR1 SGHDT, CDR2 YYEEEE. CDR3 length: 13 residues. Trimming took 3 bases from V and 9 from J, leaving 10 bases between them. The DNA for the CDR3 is TGTGCCAGCAGCTCCACGCCCTCTTCACCCCTCCACTTT. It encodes CASSSTPSSPLHF.

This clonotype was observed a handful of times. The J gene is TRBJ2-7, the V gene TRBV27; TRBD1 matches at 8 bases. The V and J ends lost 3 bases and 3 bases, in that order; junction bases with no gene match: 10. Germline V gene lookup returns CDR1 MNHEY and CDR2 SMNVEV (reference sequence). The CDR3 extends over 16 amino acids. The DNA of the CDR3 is TGTGCCAGCAGTTTGCGGCAGGGGGCGCGAAACTACGAGCAGTACTTC. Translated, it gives CASSLRQGARNYEQYF.

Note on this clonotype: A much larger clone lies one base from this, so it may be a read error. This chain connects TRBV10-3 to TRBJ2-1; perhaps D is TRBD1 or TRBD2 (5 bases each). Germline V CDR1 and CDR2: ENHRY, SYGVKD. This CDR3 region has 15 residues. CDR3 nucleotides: TGTGCCATCAGTGATCTCGGGACCTTAGGCAATGAGCAGTCCTTC. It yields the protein CAISDLGTLGNEQSF.

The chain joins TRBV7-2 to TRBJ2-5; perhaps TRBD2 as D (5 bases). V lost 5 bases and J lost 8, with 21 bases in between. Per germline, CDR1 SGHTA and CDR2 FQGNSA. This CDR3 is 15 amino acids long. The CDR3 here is CASSRDRGPTITQYF. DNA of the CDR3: TGTGCCAGCAGCCGAGACCGCGGGCCCACCATTACCCAGTACTTC.

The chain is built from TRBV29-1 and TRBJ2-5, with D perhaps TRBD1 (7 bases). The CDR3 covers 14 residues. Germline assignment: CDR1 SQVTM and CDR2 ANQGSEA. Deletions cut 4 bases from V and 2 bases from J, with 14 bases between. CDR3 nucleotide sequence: TGCAGCGTTGGGCAGGGGGGAAAGCAAGAGACCCAGTACTTC. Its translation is CSVGQGGKQETQYF.

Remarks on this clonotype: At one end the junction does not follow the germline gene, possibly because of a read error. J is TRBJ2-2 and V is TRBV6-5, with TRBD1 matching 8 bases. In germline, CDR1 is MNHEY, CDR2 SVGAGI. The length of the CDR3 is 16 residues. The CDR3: CTSSYSGTGNTGELFF. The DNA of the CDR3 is TGTACCAGCAGTTACTCCGGGACAGGGAACACCGGGGAGCTGTTTTTT.

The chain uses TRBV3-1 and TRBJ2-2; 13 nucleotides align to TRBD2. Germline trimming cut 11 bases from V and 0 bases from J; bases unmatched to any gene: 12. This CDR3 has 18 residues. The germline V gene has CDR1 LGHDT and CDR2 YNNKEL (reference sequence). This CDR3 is CASTPGLAGVSNTGELFF. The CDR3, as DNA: TGTGCCTCCACCCCCGGACTAGCGGGGGTCTCGAACACCGGGGAGCTGTTTTTT.

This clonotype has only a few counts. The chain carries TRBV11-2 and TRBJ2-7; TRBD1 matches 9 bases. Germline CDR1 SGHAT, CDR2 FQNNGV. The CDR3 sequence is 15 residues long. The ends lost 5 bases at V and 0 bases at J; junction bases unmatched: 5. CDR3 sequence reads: CASSRDRVVSYEQYF. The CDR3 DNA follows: TGTGCCAGCAGCCGGGACAGGGTAGTCTCCTACGAGCAGTACTTC.

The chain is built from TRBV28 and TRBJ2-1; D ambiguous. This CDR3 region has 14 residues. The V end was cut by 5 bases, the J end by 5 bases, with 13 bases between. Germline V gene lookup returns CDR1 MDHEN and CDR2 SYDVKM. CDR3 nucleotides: TGTGCCAGCAGTCCGCGCGCGGTCGACAATGAGCAGTTCTTC. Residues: CASSPRAVDNEQFF.

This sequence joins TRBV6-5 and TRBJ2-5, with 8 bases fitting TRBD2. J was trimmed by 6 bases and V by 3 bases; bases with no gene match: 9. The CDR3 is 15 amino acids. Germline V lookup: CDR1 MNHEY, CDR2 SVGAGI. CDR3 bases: TGTGCCAGCAGTTATTCACCGGGACTAGGGCAGACCCAGTACTTC. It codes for CASSYSPGLGQTQYF.

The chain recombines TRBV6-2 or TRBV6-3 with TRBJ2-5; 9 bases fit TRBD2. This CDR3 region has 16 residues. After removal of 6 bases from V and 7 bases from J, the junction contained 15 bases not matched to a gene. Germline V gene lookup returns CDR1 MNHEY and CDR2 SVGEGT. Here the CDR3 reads CASSPRWRGGPGTQYF. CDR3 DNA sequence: TGTGCCAGCAGCCCCCGATGGCGGGGGGGACCGGGGACCCAGTACTTC.

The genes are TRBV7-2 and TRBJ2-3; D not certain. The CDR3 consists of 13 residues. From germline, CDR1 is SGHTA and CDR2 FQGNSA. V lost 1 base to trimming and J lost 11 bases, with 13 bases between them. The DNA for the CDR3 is TGTGCCAGCAGCTTAGACGCTCCTCTACGGCAGTATTTT. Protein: CASSLDAPLRQYF.

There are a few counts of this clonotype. CDR3 DNA sequence: TGTGCCAGCAGCCGTACCGGGACAACGAACACTGAAGCTTTCTTT. Amino acids: CASSRTGTTNTEAFF. The V call is TRBV6-1, the J call TRBJ1-1; a weak D match, TRBD1 (6 bases). This CDR3 region has 15 residues. Trimming stripped 6 bases from V and 1 base from J, with 15 bases between. Germline-derived CDR1 and CDR2 are MNHNS and SASEGT.